This T cell receptor (beta chain) was identified in a study of T cells in Graves' hyperthyroidism and ophthalmopathy. Researchers took RNA transcripts and amplified the TCR beta CDR3 regions from them. First-round RT-PCR of the TCR CDR3 relied on the HTBI primer set. TCRdb recomputed calls from the multiplex PCR reads with MiXCR, one row per CDR3 protein. The sample has approximately 510,000 distinct CDR3 sequences; more than 20% are singletons. This clonotype appeared many times. Sequencing was performed on blood. The sequence was obtained from a man between 18 and 35 years old with Graves' hyperthyroidism.

The CDR3 region has the DNA TGTGCCAGCAGTAAACCGACAGGGCGGGGAAACACCATATATTTT. It yields the protein CASSKPTGRGNTIYF. The chain couples TRBV28 to TRBJ1-3; 7 bases are shared with TRBD1. Unmatched junction bases numbered 8, after V lost 5 bases and J lost 4 bases. The CDR3 loop spans 15 amino acids. From germline, CDR1 is MDHEN and CDR2 SYDVKM.